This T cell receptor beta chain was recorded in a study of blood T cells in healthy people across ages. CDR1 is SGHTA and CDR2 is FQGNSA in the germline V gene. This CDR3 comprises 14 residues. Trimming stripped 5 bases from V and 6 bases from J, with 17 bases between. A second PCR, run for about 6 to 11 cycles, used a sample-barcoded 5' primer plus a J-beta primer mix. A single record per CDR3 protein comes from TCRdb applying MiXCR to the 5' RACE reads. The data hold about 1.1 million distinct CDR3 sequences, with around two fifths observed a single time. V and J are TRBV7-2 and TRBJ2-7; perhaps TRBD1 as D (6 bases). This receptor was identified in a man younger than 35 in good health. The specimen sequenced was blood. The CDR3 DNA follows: TGTGCCAGCAGCCCACAGGGTTTTAGTGGCGAGCAGTACTTC. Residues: CASSPQGFSGEQYF.